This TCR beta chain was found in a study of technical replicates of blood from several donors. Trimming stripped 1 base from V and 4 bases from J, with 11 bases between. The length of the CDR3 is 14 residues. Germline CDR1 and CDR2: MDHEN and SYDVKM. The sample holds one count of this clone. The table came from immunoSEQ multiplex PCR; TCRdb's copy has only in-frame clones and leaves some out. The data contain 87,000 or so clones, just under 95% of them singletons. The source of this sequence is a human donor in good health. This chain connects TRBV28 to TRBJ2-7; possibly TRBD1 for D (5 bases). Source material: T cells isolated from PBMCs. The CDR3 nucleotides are TGTGCCAGCAGTTTATTACAGGAGACTTACGAGCAGTACTTC. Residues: CASSLLQETYEQYF.